Reported below is one T cell receptor beta chain. V was shortened by 4 bases and J by 10 bases, with 11 bases between the two germline ends. Germline loops: CDR1 SGHDN, CDR2 FVKESK. This CDR3 region has 12 residues. This entry comes from a study of T cell responses to AZD1222 COVID-19 vaccine. The assay was immunoSEQ multiplex PCR, and TCRdb's table has in-frame clones only and misses some. The table records about 110,000 clones, roughly nine tenths of them present only once. The V gene is TRBV14, the J gene TRBJ2-1, with D perhaps TRBD1 or TRBD2 (5 bases each). This clonotype was obtained from an adult who received the AZD1222 COVID-19 vaccine. The sample in question was peripheral blood, obtained 28 days after the second AZD1222 dose. CDR3 coding DNA: TGTGCCAGCAGCCCGGGACCTTCGGAGCAGTTCTTC. This encodes CASSPGPSEQFF.